The rows below give T cell receptor beta chains drawn from one sample of a study of T cell responses to AZD1222 COVID-19 vaccine. The protocol was immunoSEQ multiplex PCR, while the TCRdb copy is restricted to in-frame clones and leaves out a portion. The sample lists roughly 150,000 clones, about 91% seen once, with approximately 4.8% in the top ten. The sequencing used peripheral blood, collected on day 0 of AZD1222 vaccination. The receptors were sampled from an adult in good health. Both conserved end residues are part of each CDR3. Each record gives: J gene, V gene, D gene, clone size, CDR3 length, CDR3 protein, CDR3 DNA. A D gene is named only where the DNA matches it firmly. Size tells how often a clone was seen (once, few, many) or the class of an expanded clone, and some rows leave it out.

>TRBJ2-5|TRBV5-4|-|few|13
CASSLVSQETQYF
TGTGCCAGCAGCTTGGTGAGCCAAGAGACCCAGTACTTC
>TRBJ2-5|TRBV4-1|-|-|12
CASSQGSETQYF
TGCGCCAGCAGCCAAGGAAGTGAGACCCAGTACTTC
>TRBJ2-1|TRBV7-2|TRBD2|-|16
CASSLVSSGAYNEQFF
TGTGCCAGCAGCTTAGTGAGTAGCGGGGCCTACAATGAGCAGTTCTTC
>TRBJ1-1|TRBV27|TRBD1|-|13
CASCDREGTEAFF
TGTGCCAGCTGTGACAGGGAAGGTACTGAAGCTTTCTTT
>TRBJ2-7|TRBV11-3|-|-|15
CASSSPWGAKHEQYF
TGTGCCAGCAGCTCTCCCTGGGGGGCCAAACACGAGCAGTACTTC
>TRBJ2-2|TRBV3-1/TRBV3-2|TRBD2|-|18
CASSQESGLAGESGELFF
TGTGCCAGCAGCCAAGAATCTGGACTAGCGGGAGAATCCGGGGAGCTGTTTTTT
>TRBJ2-2|TRBV5-1|-|once|14
CASSSTTLPGELFF
TGCGCCAGCAGCTCGACGACTTTGCCCGGGGAGCTGTTTTTT
>TRBJ2-1|TRBV6-1|TRBD2|once|16
CASSGLSGMAYNEQFF
TGTGCCAGCAGTGGCCTTAGCGGGATGGCCTACAATGAGCAGTTCTTC
>TRBJ2-3|TRBV28|TRBD1|-|14
CASSFYDRGRGQYF
TGTGCCAGCAGTTTCTACGACAGGGGGCGAGGGCAGTATTTT
>TRBJ2-7|TRBV4-2|-|-|16
CASSHRVGPRRYEQYF
TGTGCCAGCAGCCACCGGGTGGGCCCTCGCCGCTACGAGCAGTACTTC
>TRBJ2-7|TRBV28|-|-|12
CAGGRSTYEQYF
TGTGCTGGAGGCCGCTCCACCTACGAGCAGTACTTC
>TRBJ1-1|TRBV11-2|-|-|15
CASRGKASRNTEAFF
TGTGCCAGCAGGGGGAAGGCAAGCCGAAACACTGAAGCTTTCTTT
>TRBJ1-1|TRBV2|-|-|12
CASSERFPEAFF
TGTGCCAGCAGTGAACGCTTCCCAGAGGCTTTCTTT
>TRBJ1-4|TRBV21-1|-|-|15
CASSRAGTEYEKLFF
TGTGCCAGCAGCCGAGCGGGGACAGAATATGAAAAACTGTTTTTT
>TRBJ2-3|TRBV7-2|TRBD2|once|16
CASSSLSGRITDTQYF
TGTGCCAGCAGCTCACTAAGCGGGAGGATAACAGATACGCAGTATTTT
>TRBJ1-6|TRBV11-3|-|-|15
CASSPGQGSYSPLHF
TGTGCCAGCAGCCCAGGTCAGGGCAGTTATTCACCCCTCCACTTT
>TRBJ2-5|TRBV2|TRBD2|-|17
CASSESLAGGPGETQYF
TGTGCCAGCAGTGAAAGCCTAGCGGGAGGGCCGGGGGAGACCCAGTACTTC
>TRBJ2-7|TRBV7-3|-|-|14
CASSLNSGTYEQYF
TGTGCCAGCAGCTTAAATAGCGGCACCTACGAGCAGTACTTC
>TRBJ2-1|TRBV30|TRBD1|-|14
CAQGAPSSYNEQFF
TGTGCCCAGGGGGCGCCGAGCTCCTACAATGAGCAGTTCTTC
>TRBJ2-1|TRBV24-1|-|-|15
CATSDTSRGVGEQFF
TGTGCCACCAGTGACACGTCTCGGGGCGTAGGGGAGCAGTTCTTC
>TRBJ1-2|TRBV4-1|-|-|15
CASSQGSSGAGGYTF
TGCGCCAGCAGCCAAGGATCTTCGGGGGCGGGTGGCTACACCTTC
>TRBJ2-1|TRBV5-1|-|-|13
CASRDSNEDEQFF
TGCGCCAGCCGAGACAGCAATGAGGATGAGCAGTTCTTC
>TRBJ2-6|TRBV18|-|-|16
CASSPKGVSGANVLTF
TGTGCCAGCTCACCAAAAGGGGTCTCTGGGGCCAACGTCCTGACTTTC
>TRBJ1-2|TRBV9|-|-|12
CASSDGTHGYTF
TGTGCCAGCAGCGATGGGACGCATGGCTACACCTTC
>TRBJ2-4|TRBV10-3|TRBD1|-|18
CAITKDRGRRAAKNIQYF
TGTGCCATCACCAAGGACAGGGGGAGACGGGCCGCCAAAAACATTCAGTACTTC
>TRBJ2-7|TRBV6-2/TRBV6-3|-|-|13
CASSWPATYEQYF
TGTGCCAGCAGTTGGCCAGCGACCTACGAGCAGTACTTC
>TRBJ2-1|TRBV7-9|TRBD1|-|15
CASSFYRDRESEQFF
TGTGCCAGCAGCTTTTACCGGGACAGGGAAAGTGAGCAGTTCTTC
>TRBJ1-6|TRBV6-5|TRBD1|-|14
CASSSRTGRSPLHF
TGTGCCAGCAGTTCTAGGACAGGACGATCACCCCTCCACTTT
>TRBJ1-4|TRBV19|TRBD1|-|18
CASSEGQVPLSTNEKLFF
TGTGCCAGTAGTGAGGGACAGGTACCTCTTTCAACTAATGAAAAACTGTTTTTT
>TRBJ1-2|TRBV10-2|-|-|13
CASSASGIYGYTF
TGCGCCAGCAGTGCGTCAGGGATCTATGGCTACACCTTC
>TRBJ2-7|TRBV6-5|-|-|14
CATARGGSSYEQYF
TGTGCCACCGCCAGGGGGGGAAGCTCCTACGAGCAGTACTTC
>TRBJ1-4|TRBV5-4|-|-|15
CASSSGDRVGEKLFF
TGTGCCAGCAGCTCGGGGGACCGGGTGGGTGAAAAACTGTTTTTT
>TRBJ2-7|TRBV10-3|-|-|13
CAISEGGSYEQYF
TGTGCCATCTCCGAAGGAGGGAGCTACGAGCAGTACTTC
>TRBJ2-1|TRBV5-6|-|once|13
CASSALGTNEQFF
TGTGCCAGCAGCGCCCTAGGAACCAATGAGCAGTTCTTC
>TRBJ1-5|TRBV27|TRBD1|-|15
CASSQTPGQLQPQHF
TGTGCCAGCAGCCAAACCCCGGGACAGCTTCAGCCCCAGCATTTT
>TRBJ1-2|TRBV28|TRBD1|-|15
CASRPPDRTNYGYTF
TGTGCCAGCAGACCTCCGGACAGGACTAACTATGGCTACACCTTC
>TRBJ2-7|TRBV19|-|-|14
CASSTIEGVYEQYF
TGTGCCAGTAGCACTATTGAGGGGGTGTACGAGCAGTACTTC
>TRBJ2-7|TRBV28|-|-|14
CASSSRDRFYEQYF
TGTGCCAGCAGTTCCCGAGACAGATTCTACGAGCAGTACTTC
>TRBJ1-4|TRBV5-1|-|-|14
CASSGGSLGEKLFF
TGCGCCAGCAGCGGAGGGAGCCTCGGTGAAAAACTGTTTTTT
>TRBJ1-2|TRBV19|-|once|11
CASSPRSHFTF
TGTGCCAGTAGTCCCCGGTCGCACTTCACCTTC
>TRBJ1-1|TRBV3-1/TRBV3-2|-|-|15
CASSQVMGAELEAFF
TGTGCCAGCAGCCAGGTCATGGGGGCAGAACTTGAAGCTTTCTTT
>TRBJ2-7|TRBV21-1|-|-|15
CASSRQARVAYEQYF
TGTGCCAGCAGCCGACAGGCACGCGTTGCCTACGAGCAGTACTTC
>TRBJ2-5|TRBV27|-|-|17
CASSLQTPGGTVETQYF
TGTGCCAGCAGTTTACAAACACCAGGGGGGACGGTAGAGACCCAGTACTTC
>TRBJ2-5|TRBV5-6|TRBD1|-|13
CASSYRDRETQYF
TGTGCCAGCAGCTACCGGGACAGGGAGACCCAGTACTTC
>TRBJ1-2|TRBV5-1|-|few|13
CASSLDEGRSYTF
TGCGCCAGCAGCCTAGATGAGGGCCGGAGCTACACCTTC
>TRBJ1-2|TRBV28|-|-|14
CASSPLGLNYGYTF
TGTGCCAGCAGCCCTCTGGGGCTCAACTATGGCTACACCTTC
>TRBJ1-5|TRBV5-1|-|-|13
CASSWGQGQPQHF
TGCGCCAGCAGCTGGGGTCAGGGGCAGCCCCAGCATTTT
>TRBJ1-1|TRBV30|-|-|13
CAWNYGFGTEAFF
TGTGCCTGGAATTACGGGTTTGGAACTGAAGCTTTCTTT
>TRBJ1-5|TRBV7-8|-|-|15
CASSRGQGNNQPQHF
TGTGCCAGCAGCCGAGGGCAGGGTAACAATCAGCCCCAGCATTTT
>TRBJ1-5|TRBV7-8|-|-|13
CASSLREDQPQHF
TGTGCCAGCAGCTTAAGGGAGGATCAGCCCCAGCATTTT
>TRBJ2-1|TRBV11-2|TRBD1|-|17
CASSSRTGEPVHNEQFF
TGTGCCAGCAGCTCCCGGACAGGGGAGCCTGTGCACAATGAGCAGTTCTTC